This T cell receptor beta chain originates from a study of T cell responses to AZD1222 COVID-19 vaccine (dated by TCRdb to about 2021). General notes on the study: A total of approximately 230 trial participants underwent TCR sequencing, of whom around 200 received two doses of AZD1222 and approximately 25 received two doses of the MenACWY control vaccine. Trial participants were enrolled by age into 18-55, 56-69 and 70-plus year subgroups, with approximately 150, 30 and 60 TCR-sequenced participants respectively. Overall study outcomes, separate from this receptor: After two AZD1222 doses, both the breadth and the depth of spike-specific TCRs were significantly higher than at day 0 and than in MenACWY recipients. The whole spike protein was spanned by vaccine-associated CD4 TCRs, and dominant responses were seen in regions 160-218 and 743-854. Because no day 14 peak-response samples were available, the repertoires could be characterized only after the peak T cell response. The 56-69-year group was small, and its depth increase did not reach significance, likely because of low power. Participants were mostly white British and included more females than males, and it was suggested by the authors that clonal diversity may have been underestimated. Conclusions about previously exposed vaccinees are limited, since just 5 to 7 AZD1222 recipients were seropositive for SARS-CoV-2 at baseline. Nearly half of unique spike-specific TCRs reportedly recognized epitopes outside regions mutated in the B.1.351 and B.1.1.7 variants.

This clone was counted once. No antigen is known for it. The input lacks base qualities; no much larger clone sits a single base away. The CDR3 regions of human TCRbeta chains were analyzed by immunosequencing. The study's processing was this. TCRs in the repertoires were matched against a reference library of SARS-CoV-2-specific TCRs that had been generated with the MIRA antigen-specificity platform. Breadth meant the fraction of unique TCRs that were SARS-CoV-2-associated, whereas depth meant the fraction of total T cells that were SARS-CoV-2-associated. Using the MIRA data, each spike-specific TCR was mapped to the spike region that the TCR reacts to and placed in a CD4 or CD8 class. Log10-transformed breadth and depth values were compared by one-way ANOVA with Sidak's multiple comparisons tests. Imported from immuneACCESS, the table was reduced by TCRdb to in-frame sequences with V and J called. These copies leave out some clones; in studies compared against another copy, an unresolved V gene accounts for under half, and the cause of the remainder is not known. Clone size and V and J calls were adopted from that table, with D and trimming inferred from the DNA. This sample has about 90,000 clones in its table, and around 88% of those were observed once. The top ten clonotypes cover 10% to 13% of the sample.

The time point label for this specimen denotes: baseline before first vaccination. Reading the label with the study, this specimen's treatment or condition is: meningococcal conjugate vaccine given as trial control. The vaccinee samples were drawn from two UK trials, COV001 and COV002, one of which was a single-blind randomized controlled phase 2/3 trial testing AZD1222 (ChAdOx1 nCoV-19) in healthy adults. For TCRbeta chain sequencing, PBMC samples from trial participants were taken at day 0 and at day 28 after the second dose. Ends trimmed: V by 5 bases, J by 0 bases; bases unmatched to a gene: 4. Taken from cysteine to phenylalanine, the CDR3 has 15 residues. Left in the record is the CDR3 DNA by itself, 45 bases read in frame from the first base. Based on the germline V gene (reference sequence), the CDR1 and CDR2 sequences are LNHDA and SQIVND.

This TCR derives from an adult in good health. Here the chain combines TRBV19 and TRBJ1-3, and 7 junctional nucleotides match TRBD1. The sample here was peripheral blood, taken on day 0 of MenACWY control vaccination. The CDR3 protein is CASSLDRSSGNTIYF. The sequenced DNA: TGTGCCAGTAGTTTGGACAGGAGCTCTGGAAACACCATATATTTT. Here the CDR3 is joined to the reference TRBV19 and TRBJ1-3 genes, and the full variable domain is: DGGITQSPKYLFRKEGQNVTLSCEQNLNHDAMYWYRQDPGQGLRLIYYSQIVNDFQKGDIAEGYSVSREKKESFPLTVTSAQKNPTAFYLCASSLDRSSGNTIYFGEGSWLTVV.